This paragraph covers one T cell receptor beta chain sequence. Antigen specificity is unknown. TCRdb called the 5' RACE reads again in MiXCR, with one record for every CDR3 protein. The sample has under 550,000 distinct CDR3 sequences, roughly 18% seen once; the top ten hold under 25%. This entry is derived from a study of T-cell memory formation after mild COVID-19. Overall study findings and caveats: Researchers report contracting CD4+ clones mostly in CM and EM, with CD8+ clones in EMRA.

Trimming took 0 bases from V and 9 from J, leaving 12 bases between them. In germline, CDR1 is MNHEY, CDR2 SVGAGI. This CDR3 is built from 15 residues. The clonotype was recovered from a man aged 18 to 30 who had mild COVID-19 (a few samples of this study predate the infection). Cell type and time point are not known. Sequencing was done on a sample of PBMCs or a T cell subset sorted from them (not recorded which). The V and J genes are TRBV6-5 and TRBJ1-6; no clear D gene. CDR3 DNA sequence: TGTGCCAGCAGTTACTCGGGAGATGGGTTTTCACCCCTCCACTTT. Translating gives CASSYSGDGFSPLHF.